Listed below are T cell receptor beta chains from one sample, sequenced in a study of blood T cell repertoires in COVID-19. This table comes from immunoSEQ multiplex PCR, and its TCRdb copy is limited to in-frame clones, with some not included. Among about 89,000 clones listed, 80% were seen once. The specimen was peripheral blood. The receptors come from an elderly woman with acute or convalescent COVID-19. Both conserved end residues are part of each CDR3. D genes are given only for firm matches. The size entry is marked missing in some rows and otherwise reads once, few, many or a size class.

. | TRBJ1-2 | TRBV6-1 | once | TGTGCCAGCAGTGACCCCGGTCAAGCAGGTTCAAACTATGGCTACACCTTC | CASSDPGQAGSNYGYTF
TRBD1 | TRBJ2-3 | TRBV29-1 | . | TGCAGCGGCGACAGGGGTGAAGGCACAGATACGCAGTATTTT | CSGDRGEGTDTQYF
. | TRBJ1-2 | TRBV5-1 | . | TGCGCCAGCAGCTTGCGACCGGGGATGGACTATGGCTACACCTTC | CASSLRPGMDYGYTF
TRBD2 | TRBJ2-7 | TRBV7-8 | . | TGTGCCAGCAGCTTCCTGTGGACTAGCGGGAGCTACGAGCAGTACTTC | CASSFLWTSGSYEQYF
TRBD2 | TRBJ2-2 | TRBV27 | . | TGTGCCAGCAGTCCCGGACTAGCCTCGAGCACCGGGGAGCTGTTTTTT | CASSPGLASSTGELFF
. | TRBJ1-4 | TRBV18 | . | TGTGCCAGCTCACCGGACAGCGCAACTAATGAAAAACTGTTTTTT | CASSPDSATNEKLFF
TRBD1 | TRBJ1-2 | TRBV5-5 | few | TGTGCCAGCAGCGTAGACCCGGGACAGAACTATGGCTACACCTTC | CASSVDPGQNYGYTF
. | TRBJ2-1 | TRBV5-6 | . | TGTGCCAGCAGCTTGGTAGGGGTGGGCCGAAATGAGCAGTTCTTC | CASSLVGVGRNEQFF
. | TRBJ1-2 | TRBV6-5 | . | TGTGCCAGCAGTTACAGAGACAGACGCTACACCTTC | CASSYRDRRYTF
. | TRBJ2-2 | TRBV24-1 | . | TGTGCCACCAGTGAGGGCGCCTCGAACACCGGGGAGCTGTTTTTT | CATSEGASNTGELFF
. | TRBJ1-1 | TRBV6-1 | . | TGTGCCAGCAGTGAACAAGGGGGCACTGAAGCTTTCTTT | CASSEQGGTEAFF
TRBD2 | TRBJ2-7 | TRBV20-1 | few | TGCAGTGCTAGTGGCGGGAGGGCCGGCTACGAGCAGTACTTC | CSASGGRAGYEQYF
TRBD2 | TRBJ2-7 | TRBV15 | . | TGTGCCACCAGCAGAGTCCTAATTGGACTAGCGGAGTACGAGCAGTACTTC | CATSRVLIGLAEYEQYF